This T cell receptor beta chain was identified in a study of stem cell transplantation in POMP-related autoinflammatory disease. Findings of the study overall: A trend toward lower repertoire diversity and greater clonality appeared in every analyzed T-cell subset of PRAID patients. Unique TRB V-J gene pairings were limited in number in patients with PRAID.

Clones were read by immunoSEQ multiplex PCR, and TCRdb kept only the in-frame ones, dropping some. The sample gives roughly 8,500 clones, about 89% of which show up once; approximately 3% is in the top ten. Germline-derived CDR1 and CDR2 are LGHNA and YSLEER. The V end was cut by 3 bases, the J end by 4 bases, with 16 bases between. This CDR3 has 15 residues. As for this clone: Its target is not known.

The V and J genes are TRBV4-3 and TRBJ2-7; possibly TRBD1 or TRBD2 for D (5 bases each). This specimen was CD8+ T cells from PBMCs, taken before stem cell transplantation. This TCR came from a human donor with POMP-related autoinflammation and immune dysregulation (PRAID). The DNA for the CDR3 is TGCGCCAGCAGCCACCAACTAGGGGTTCCGTACGAGCAGTACTTC. It is translated as CASSHQLGVPYEQYF.